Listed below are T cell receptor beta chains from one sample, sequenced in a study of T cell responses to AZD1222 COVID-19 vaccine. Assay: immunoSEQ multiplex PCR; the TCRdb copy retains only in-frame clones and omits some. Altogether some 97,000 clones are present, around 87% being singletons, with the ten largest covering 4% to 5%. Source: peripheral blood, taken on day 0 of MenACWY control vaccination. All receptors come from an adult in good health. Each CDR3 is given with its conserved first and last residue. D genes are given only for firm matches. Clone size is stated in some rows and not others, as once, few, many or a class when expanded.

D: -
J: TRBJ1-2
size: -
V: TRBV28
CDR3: CASSFPTSNYGYTF
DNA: TGTGCCAGCAGTTTCCCGACCTCTAACTATGGCTACACCTTC

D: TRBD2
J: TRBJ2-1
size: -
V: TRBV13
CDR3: CASSPRLADHLGHEQFF
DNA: TGTGCCAGCAGCCCCCGACTAGCGGACCACCTTGGTCATGAGCAGTTCTTC

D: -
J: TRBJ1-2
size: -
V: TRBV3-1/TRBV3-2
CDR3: CASSIGLGGYTF
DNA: TGTGCCAGCAGCATTGGATTGGGGGGCTACACCTTC

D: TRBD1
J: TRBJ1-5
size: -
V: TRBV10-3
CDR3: CAISRDSQNQPQHF
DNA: TGTGCCATCAGCCGGGACAGTCAAAATCAGCCCCAGCATTTT

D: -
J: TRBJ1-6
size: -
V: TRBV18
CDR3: CASSPSGTVNSPLHF
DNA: TGTGCCAGCTCACCTTCCGGGACGGTCAATTCACCCCTCCACTTT

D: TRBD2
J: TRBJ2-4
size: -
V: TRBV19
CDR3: CASSPGLGQYF
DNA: TGTGCCAGTAGCCCGGGACTAGGTCAGTACTTC

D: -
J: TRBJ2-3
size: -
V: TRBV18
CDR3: CASSLAGISTDTQYF
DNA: TGTGCCAGCTCACTGGCAGGGATTAGCACAGATACGCAGTATTTT

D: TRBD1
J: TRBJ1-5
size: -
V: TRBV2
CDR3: CASSQGARNQPQHF
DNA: TGTGCCAGCAGTCAGGGGGCAAGGAATCAGCCCCAGCATTTT

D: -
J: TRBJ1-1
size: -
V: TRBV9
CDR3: CASSVVVGNTEAFF
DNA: TGTGCCAGCAGCGTAGTTGTGGGCAACACTGAAGCTTTCTTT

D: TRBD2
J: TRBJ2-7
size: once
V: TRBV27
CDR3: CASSFSGGPYEQYF
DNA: TGTGCCAGCAGTTTTTCGGGGGGACCCTACGAGCAGTACTTC

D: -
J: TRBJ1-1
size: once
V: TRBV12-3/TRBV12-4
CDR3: CASSLWGDTEAFF
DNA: TGTGCCAGCAGTTTATGGGGGGATACTGAAGCTTTCTTT

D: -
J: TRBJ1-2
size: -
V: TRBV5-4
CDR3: CASSLPDRQGSGGYTF
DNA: TGTGCCAGCAGCCTACCCGATCGCCAGGGTTCGGGTGGCTACACCTTC